The 9 T cell receptor beta chains reported below all come from one sample, sequenced in a study of blood T cell repertoires in COVID-19 (dated by TCRdb to 2020 to 2021). Libraries were prepared through the immunoSEQ multiplex PCR assay. TCRdb obtained this table from immuneACCESS and retained in-frame rearrangements with V and J assigned. These tables miss some clones; where compared with another copy, unresolved V genes account for less than half of the shortfall, and the remainder is unexplained. The sample table contains approximately 210,000 clones; only one count was recorded for 88% of them. Of the sample, 1.5% is held by the ten largest clones. Sequencing was done on a sample of peripheral blood. The source of these receptors is a man aged 18 to 30 with active or convalescent COVID-19.

V gene TRBV6-5 combines with J gene TRBJ2-5; 9 bases line up with TRBD1. The length of the CDR3 is 15 residues. Germline loops: CDR1 MNHEY, CDR2 SVGAGI. The V segment lost 8 bases and the J segment 5 bases; nucleotides outside the gene matches: 12. The CDR3 sequence is CASSNARDRDETQYF. The CDR3 DNA reads as TGTGCCAGCTCCAACGCCCGGGACAGGGACGAGACCCAGTACTTC.

CDR3 bases: TGCGCCAGCAGCTTCCTGGAGGACTACGAGCAGTACTTC. It encodes CASSFLEDYEQYF. The chain uses TRBV5-1 and TRBJ2-7; possibly TRBD2 for D (5 bases). The V and J ends lost 2 bases and 3 bases respectively, with 9 bases between them. The CDR3 loop spans 13 amino acids. Germline V lookup: CDR1 SGHRS, CDR2 YFSETQ. Drawing the rest from reference TRBV5-1 and TRBJ2-7, the complete variable domain is KAGVTQTPRYLIKTRGQQVTLSCSPISGHRSVSWYQQTPGQGLQFLFEYFSETQRNKGNFPGRFSGRQFSNSRSEMNVSTLELGDSALYLCASSFLEDYEQYFGPGTRLTVT.

The V call is TRBV30, the J call TRBJ1-4, with D perhaps TRBD1 (5 bases). CDR3 size: 15 residues. Germline lookup yields CDR1 GTSNPN and CDR2 SVGIG (reference sequence). With 1 base removed from V and 8 bases from J, the gap between germline ends came to 17 bases. This chain's CDR3 is CAWSADSDPREKLFF. The CDR3 DNA reads TGTGCCTGGAGTGCCGACAGCGACCCGAGGGAAAAACTGTTTTTT.

V usage is TRBV30 and J usage is TRBJ2-3, with 7 nucleotides matching TRBD2. Germline loops: CDR1 GTSNPN, CDR2 SVGIG (reference sequence). V trimming: 4 bases; J trimming: 4 bases; junction bases outside the gene matches: 14. This CDR3 contains 16 residues. Here the CDR3 DNA reads TGTGCCTGGAAACCGGGACTACCTCGCGGCGCAGATACGCAGTATTTT. It specifies CAWKPGLPRGADTQYF.

This chain connects TRBV7-3 to TRBJ2-3; tentatively, D is TRBD1 (6 bases). V dropped 2 bases and J dropped 4 bases, with 7 bases sitting between them. The germline CDR1 and CDR2 sequences are SGHTA and FQGTGA. This CDR3 has 13 residues. This chain's CDR3 is CASSLDRSDTQYF. CDR3 coding DNA: TGTGCCAGCAGCTTAGACAGGTCAGATACGCAGTATTTT. The full variable domain, with the rest looked up from reference TRBV7-3 and TRBJ2-3, is GAGVSQTPSNKVTEKGKYVELRCDPISGHTALYWYRQSLGQGPEFLIYFQGTGAADDSGLPNDRFFAVRPEGSVSTLKIQRTERGDSAVYLCASSLDRSDTQYFGPGTRLTVL.

The chain has TRBV19 and TRBJ1-3, with 7 nucleotides matching TRBD1. In germline, CDR1 is LNHDA, CDR2 SQIVND (reference sequence). V dropped 3 bases and J dropped 0; count of bases not matched to a gene: 5. The CDR3 loop spans 16 amino acids. The CDR3 spells CASSMGTASSGNTIYF. The CDR3 bases are TGTGCCAGTAGTATGGGGACAGCGAGCTCTGGAAACACCATATATTTT.

The J gene is TRBJ2-1, the V gene TRBV4-3; D is uncertain. The CDR3 is 17 residues long. CDR1 is LGHNA, CDR2 YSLEER, per germline. Trimming took off 1 base at V and 3 bases at J, with 16 bases between the two ends. CDR3 in DNA: TGCGCCAGCAGCCAAGGGCCCCCAAGTCCGGGCTACAATGAGCAGTTCTTC. This sequence encodes CASSQGPPSPGYNEQFF.

The gene calls are TRBV28 and TRBJ1-4; 9 nucleotides match TRBD1. This CDR3 is 15 amino acids long. The V gene's germline CDR1 is MDHEN and CDR2 SYDVKM. The ends lost 4 bases at V and 7 bases at J; junction bases unmatched: 7. DNA of the CDR3: TGTGCCAGCAGTTCCGCCGGGACAGGGACTGAAAAACTGTTTTTT. Its protein product is CASSSAGTGTEKLFF.

This sequence joins TRBV6-5 and TRBJ1-2; no definite D call. The V end was cut by 3 bases, the J end by 7 bases, with 12 bases between. CDR3 size: 13 residues. CDR1 is MNHEY, CDR2 SVGAGI, per germline. In DNA, the CDR3 is TGTGCCAGCAGTTATCGCTATTCATTTGGCTACACCTTC. This encodes CASSYRYSFGYTF.